The next 20 T cell receptor beta chains were all read from a single sample in a study of Tregs in tolerant kidney transplant recipients. The repertoire was sequenced with immunoSEQ multiplex PCR; TCRdb's copy has only in-frame clones and lacks some. This sample's table reports roughly 48,000 clones. This material consisted of CD4+ T cells from blood, taken before the transplant. These receptors were collected from a human donor who received a combined kidney and bone marrow transplant.

Points on this clone: The DNA ends 3 residues before the CDR3 does, and the rest of the CDR3 is filled in from the germline J gene. The chain joins TRBV20-1 to TRBJ1-2, with D tentatively TRBD1 (5 bases). The ends were cut back, 0 bases at V and 7 bases at J, with 18 bases in the middle. CDR1 and CDR2 (germline): DFQATT, SNEGSKA (reference sequence). This CDR3 spans 15 amino acids. CDR3 bases read: TGCAGTGCTAGAGATAGTCAGGGAAGCGTCGGTGGC. Translated: CSARDSQGSVGG. The complete CDR3 sequence is CSARDSQGSVGGYTF.

Details on this clone: Read data end 3 residues before the CDR3 end; the end is taken from the germline J gene. The chain carries TRBV7-2 and TRBJ2-5; D is perhaps TRBD2 (6 bases). CDR3 size: 13 residues. Trimming shortened V by 6 bases and J by 5 bases, and 13 bases separated the two germline ends. Germline values: CDR1 SGHTA, CDR2 FQGNSA. The CDR3 DNA, read in part, is TGTGCCAGCAGTCGGGACTTTGGGGAGACC. Protein sequence: CASSRDFGET. The full CDR3 is CASSRDFGETQYF.

CDR3 loop: CASSRGGQLEKLFF. The sequenced part of the CDR3 DNA is TGTGCCAGCAGCCGGGGGGGGCAATTGGAAAAA. The rearrangement joins TRBV7-2 to TRBJ1-4; weak D call: TRBD1 (6 bases). With the read ending 3 residues before the CDR3 end, the germline J gene is used to fill in that end. Trimming took off 5 bases at V and 8 bases at J, with 15 bases between the two ends. Germline V gene data show CDR1 as SGHTA and CDR2 as FQGNSA. The CDR3 spans 14 residues.

As concerns this clone: Sequencing ends 3 residues short of the CDR3 end; the germline J gene provides the rest. The V gene is TRBV20-1, the J gene TRBJ2-3, with 8 bases fitting TRBD1. The V gene end was trimmed by 6 bases and the J gene end by 5 bases; junction bases not matched to a gene: 7. Germline V gene lookup returns CDR1 DFQATT and CDR2 SNEGSKA (reference sequence). The CDR3 spans 13 residues. The CDR3 reads CSAPTGVGDTQYF. The CDR3 bases that were read are TGCAGTGCCCCGACAGGGGTCGGAGATACG.

Comments on this clone: Read coverage stops 3 residues before the CDR3 terminus; the germline J gene supplies the remainder. The V call is TRBV23-1, the J call TRBJ2-5; D unclear. TRBV23-1 is labeled an ORF, and its function is uncertain. CDR3 length: 12 amino acids. The V end was cut by 3 bases, the J end by 3 bases, with 5 bases between. The CDR3 DNA, read in part, is TGCGCCAGCAGTCACCCTGAAGAGACC. It yields the protein CASSHPEET. The CDR3 reads in full as CASSHPEETQYF.

Remarks on this clone: The read ends 3 residues early relative to the CDR3; the germline J gene fills the gap. V is TRBV19 and J is TRBJ1-1; 7 positions match TRBD1. Trimming cost V 1 base and J 5 bases; bases outside gene matches: 10. Germline assignment: CDR1 LNHDA and CDR2 SQIVND (reference sequence). CDR3 length: 16 amino acids. Partial CDR3 DNA: TGTGCCAGTAGTATAGTACAGGGGCGGCGTGAAACTGAA. It encodes CASSIVQGRRETE. The whole CDR3 region reads CASSIVQGRRETEAFF.

Comments on this clone: The read comes to an end 3 residues before the CDR3 does, leaving the germline J gene to fill in the end. This rearrangement joins TRBV7-9 to TRBJ1-6; D is perhaps TRBD1 (5 bases). The germline V gene has CDR1 SEHNR and CDR2 FQNEAQ (reference sequence). The CDR3 is 15 amino acids. V shed 0 bases and J shed 10 bases, with 13 bases lying between them. CDR3 DNA, as far as it was read: TGTGCCAGCAGCTTAGCCGGCGGGGGAGACTCACCC. Translated: CASSLAGGGDSP. The CDR3 reads in full as CASSLAGGGDSPLHF.

A word on this clone: The CDR3 end falls 3 residues outside the read, so it is completed with the germline J gene. The V call is TRBV30, the J call TRBJ2-5, with 7 nucleotides matching TRBD2. Germline values: CDR1 GTSNPN, CDR2 SVGIG (reference sequence). The J segment lost 5 bases and the V segment lost 0 bases, leaving 3 bases of the junction unmatched. This CDR3 contains 13 residues. CDR3 in amino acids: CAWSVSGKETQYF. Partial CDR3 DNA: TGTGCCTGGAGTGTAAGCGGGAAGGAGACC.

A remark on this clone: The read falls 3 residues short of the CDR3 end, and the missing part is taken from the germline J gene. The rearrangement links TRBV7-9 to TRBJ1-4, with 7 nucleotides matching TRBD1. In germline, CDR1 is SEHNR, CDR2 FQNEAQ (reference sequence). The CDR3 is made up of 15 amino acids. The trim removed 2 bases at V and 5 bases at J, leaving 5 bases unmatched. The CDR3 loop reads CASSLSGTANEKLFF. The covered CDR3 bases are TGTGCCAGCAGCTTATCAGGGACAGCAAATGAAAAA.

The CDR3 DNA, read in part, is TGTGCCAGCACCCAAAGCGGGGGGTCCTACGAG. This encodes CASTQSGGSYE. The full CDR3 reads CASTQSGGSYEQYF. This sequence joins TRBV7-2 and TRBJ2-7; 9 bases map to TRBD2. From the germline J gene comes the end of the CDR3, since the read stops 3 residues before it. The CDR3 runs 14 residues. V lost 7 bases to trimming and J lost 1 base; unmatched junction nucleotides: 5. The germline CDR1 and CDR2 sequences are SGHTA and FQGNSA.

With respect to this clone: The read stops 3 residues short of the end of the CDR3; the missing end is completed from the germline J gene. The chain uses TRBV29-1 and TRBJ2-3; D remains unclear. V lost 6 bases, J lost 2 bases, and 6 bases lay in between. This CDR3 is 11 amino acids long. CDR1 SQVTM and CDR2 ANQGSEA come from the germline V gene. The CDR3 region is CSVTPTDTQYF. Incomplete CDR3 DNA: TGCAGCGTCACACCCACAGATACG.

Comment on this clone: With the read ending 3 residues before the CDR3 end, the germline J gene is used to fill in that end. The chain has TRBV20-1 and TRBJ2-7, with 7 bases that match TRBD1. The CDR3 runs to 13 residues. V lost 8 bases to trimming and J lost 5 bases; unmatched junction nucleotides: 12. Germline V lookup: CDR1 DFQATT, CDR2 SNEGSKA (reference sequence). Incomplete CDR3 DNA: TGCAGTTCATATCGCCGACAGGGAAACGAG. It encodes CSSYRRQGNE. The whole CDR3 is CSSYRRQGNEQYF.

In the case of this clone: The sequenced fragment ends 3 residues before the CDR3 boundary, so the rest is inferred from the germline J gene. The J gene is TRBJ2-3, the V gene TRBV20-1; TRBD1 matches 9 bases. CDR1 and CDR2 (germline): DFQATT, SNEGSKA (reference sequence). With 3 bases clipped from V and 1 base from J, the junction kept 2 bases outside the gene matches. This CDR3 contains 14 residues. CDR3 DNA, as far as it was read: TGCAGTGCTAGTTGGACAGGGGGCACAGATACG. Residues: CSASWTGGTDT. In full, the CDR3 is CSASWTGGTDTQYF.

Comment on this clone: The read terminates 3 residues ahead of where the CDR3 ends, so the germline J gene completes it. The rearrangement uses TRBV5-4 and TRBJ1-1; 12 bases are a match to TRBD1. The length of the CDR3 is 15 residues. From germline, CDR1 is SGHNT and CDR2 YYREEE (reference sequence). The CDR3 DNA, read in part, is TGTGCCAGCAGCCCGGGGGGACAGGGGGCCTCCGAG. Translated, it gives CASSPGGQGASE. The whole CDR3 protein reads CASSPGGQGASEAFF. Using reference TRBV5-4 and TRBJ1-1 for the parts outside the CDR3, the full variable domain is ETGVTQSPTHLIKTRGQQVTLRCSSQSGHNTVSWYQQALGQGPQFIFQYYREEENGRGNFPPRFSGLQFPNYSSELNVNALELDDSALYLCASSPGGQGASEAFFGQGTRLTVV.

The CDR3 is CASSQSGTGTHRTDTQYF. The CDR3 bases that were read are TGCGCCAGCAGTCAATCGGGAACCGGGACTCATCGCACAGATACG. V is TRBV23-1 and J is TRBJ2-3; D may be TRBD2 (6 bases). The sequenced fragment ends 3 residues before the CDR3 boundary, so the rest is inferred from the germline J gene. TRBV23-1 has ORF status, its function being uncertain. CDR3 size: 18 residues. V lost 0 bases to trimming and J lost 1 base, with 17 bases between them.

Concerning this clone itself: The read finishes 3 residues shy of the CDR3 end, and the germline J gene is used to complete it. This sequence joins TRBV2 and TRBJ2-1; 7 positions match TRBD2. CDR3 length: 15 residues. Germline CDR1 SNHLY, CDR2 FYNNEI. Trimming removed 5 bases from V and 1 base from J; junction bases left unmatched: 5. CDR3 sequence: CASSKSGISYNEQFF. The CDR3 bases that were read are TGTGCCAGCAGTAAGAGCGGGATATCCTACAATGAG. Based on the CDR3 plus reference TRBV2 and TRBJ2-1, the full variable domain is EPEVTQTPSHQVTQMGQEVILRCVPISNHLYFYWYRQILGQKVEFLVSFYNNEISEKSEIFDDQFSVERPDGSNFTLKIRSTKLEDSAMYFCASSKSGISYNEQFFGPGTRLTVL.

Regarding this clone: The DNA ends 3 residues before the CDR3 does, and the rest of the CDR3 is filled in from the germline J gene. The chain has TRBV30 and TRBJ2-1; D gene uncertain. CDR3 length: 15 amino acids. Trimming removed 3 bases from V and 7 bases from J, with 19 bases in between. CDR1 is GTSNPN, CDR2 SVGIG, per germline (reference sequence). The sequenced part of the CDR3 DNA is TGTGCCTGGAGCCCACTACGGGTCGGCCGGAATGAG. Protein product: CAWSPLRVGRNE. The full CDR3 protein is CAWSPLRVGRNEQFF.

In regard to this clone: The read ends 3 residues shy of where the CDR3 ends; the end is completed using the germline J gene. The J gene is TRBJ2-2, the V gene TRBV7-8; no clear D gene. The CDR3 covers 12 residues. The V end was cut by 5 bases, the J end by 4 bases, with 5 bases between. The germline CDR1 and CDR2 sequences are SGHVS and FQNEAQ. The part of the CDR3 DNA that was read is TGTGCCAGCAGCCCTTTCACCGGGGAG. Translated, it gives CASSPFTGE. The whole CDR3 sequence reads CASSPFTGELFF.

A note on this clone: Coverage ceases 3 residues before the CDR3 finishes, and the germline J gene fills in the end. J is TRBJ2-1 and V is TRBV30, with TRBD2 matching over 12 bases. This CDR3 has 14 residues. Germline V CDR1 and CDR2: GTSNPN, SVGIG (reference sequence). Losses at the gene ends were 4 bases for V and 6 bases for J; bases not matched to a gene: 4. The CDR3 is CAWIRTSGINEQFF. The covered CDR3 bases are TGTGCCTGGATTAGGACTAGCGGGATCAATGAG.

With regard to this clone: Coverage ceases 3 residues before the CDR3 finishes, and the germline J gene fills in the end. The genes are TRBV18 and TRBJ1-1; unclear D gene. This CDR3 contains 15 residues. Trimming shortened V by 2 bases and J by 1 base, and 11 bases separated the two germline ends. Germline lookup yields CDR1 KGHSH and CDR2 LQKENI. The DNA read from the CDR3 is TGTGCCAGCTCACCATTTGGCAGGAAGAACACTGAA. Residues: CASSPFGRKNTE. The full CDR3 protein reads CASSPFGRKNTEAFF.